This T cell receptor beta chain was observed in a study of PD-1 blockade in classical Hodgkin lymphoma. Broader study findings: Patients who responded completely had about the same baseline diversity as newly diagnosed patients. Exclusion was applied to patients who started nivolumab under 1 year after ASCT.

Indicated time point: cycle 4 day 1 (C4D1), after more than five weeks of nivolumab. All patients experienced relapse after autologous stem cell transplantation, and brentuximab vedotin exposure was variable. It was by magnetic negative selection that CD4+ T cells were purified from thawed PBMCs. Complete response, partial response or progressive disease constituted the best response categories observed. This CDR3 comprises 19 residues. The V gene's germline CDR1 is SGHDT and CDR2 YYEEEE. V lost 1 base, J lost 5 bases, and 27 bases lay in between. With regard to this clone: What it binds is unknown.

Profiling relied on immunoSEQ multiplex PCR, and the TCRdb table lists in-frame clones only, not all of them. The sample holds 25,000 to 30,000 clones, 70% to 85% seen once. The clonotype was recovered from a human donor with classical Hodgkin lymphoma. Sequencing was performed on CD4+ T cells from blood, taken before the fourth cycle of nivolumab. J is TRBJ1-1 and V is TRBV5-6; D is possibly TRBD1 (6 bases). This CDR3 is CASSLPPGGIAGGRTEAFF. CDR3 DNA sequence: TGTGCCAGCAGCTTGCCACCTGGAGGGATCGCGGGGGGCCGGACTGAAGCTTTCTTT.